These 18 T cell receptor beta chains share one sample of origin, sequenced in a study of regulatory T cells in long-lasting Graves disease. As to time point: newly diagnosed GD, antithyroid drugs for less than 3 months. PBMCs provided the RNA from which the TCR library was made. CDR3 regions were amplified by Arm-PCR using iRepertoire HTBI primers to build TCR beta libraries. TCRdb re-analysed the multiplex PCR reads in MiXCR, keeping a single row per CDR3 protein. The repertoire holds some 500,000 distinct CDR3 sequences, 15% to 20% seen once, with about 25% in the top ten. In addition, the sample was reused for a study of T cells in Graves' hyperthyroidism and ophthalmopathy.

The sequencing used peripheral blood mononuclear cells (PBMCs), collected at new diagnosis, from a patient treated with antithyroid drugs. The source of these receptors is a woman aged 40 to 65 with Graves disease.

This clonotype was seen at least ten times. The chain recombines TRBV12-3 or TRBV12-4 with TRBJ2-2; D not certain. V lost 5 bases and J 3 bases, leaving 10 bases between the germline ends. The CDR3 consists of 14 residues. In DNA, the CDR3 is TGTGCCAGCAGTCCGGCTAGGGACACCGGGGAGCTGTTTTTT. Translating it yields CASSPARDTGELFF.

The chain joins TRBV7-9 to TRBJ1-3, with TRBD1 matching 7 bases. V lost 3 bases, J lost 3 bases, and 5 bases stayed unmatched. Per germline, CDR1 SEHNR and CDR2 FQNEAQ (reference sequence). The CDR3 totals 15 residues. CDR3 sequence (DNA): TGTGCCAGCAGCTTCATGGGGACAGATGGAAACACCATATATTTT. It specifies CASSFMGTDGNTIYF.

This clonotype occurred many times. The V and J genes are TRBV5-1 and TRBJ2-1; D not resolved. The V and J ends lost 4 bases and 0 bases respectively, with 11 bases between them. Germline CDR1 SGHRS, CDR2 YFSETQ. The CDR3 is made up of 15 amino acids. CDR3 sequence (DNA): TGCGCCAGCAGCATAAGAGCCGACTCCTACAATGAGCAGTTCTTC. This encodes CASSIRADSYNEQFF.

This clonotype was recorded at least ten times. The rearrangement uses TRBV6-2 or TRBV6-3 and TRBJ1-1; D gene unclear. V lost 2 bases and J 1 base, leaving 8 bases between the germline ends. Germline V gene sequence: CDR1 MNHEY, CDR2 SVGEGT. CDR3 size: 14 residues. CDR3 nucleotide sequence: TGTGCCAGCAGTTACGCGGAGAAGAACACTGAAGCTTTCTTT. Its translation is CASSYAEKNTEAFF.

This clonotype was found a few times. This rearrangement joins TRBV7-2 to TRBJ2-2; 12 nucleotides match TRBD2. V trimming: 8 bases; J trimming: 3 bases; junction bases outside the gene matches: 1. This CDR3 is 14 amino acids long. Germline CDR1 SGHTA, CDR2 FQGNSA. The CDR3 loop reads CASGLAGYTGELFF. In nucleotides, the CDR3 is TGTGCCAGCGGACTAGCGGGGTACACCGGGGAGCTGTTTTTT. The full variable domain, completed using reference TRBV7-2 and TRBJ2-2, is GAGVSQSPSNKVTEKGKDVELRCDPISGHTALYWYRQSLGQGLEFLIYFQGNSAPDKSGLPSDRFSAERTGGSVSTLTIQRTQQEDSAVYLCASGLAGYTGELFFGEGSRLTVL.

The chain employs TRBV5-6 and TRBJ2-3; D unclear. This CDR3 has 13 amino acids. V was clipped by 1 base and J by 2 bases, with 5 bases between them. CDR1 and CDR2 from the germline V gene are SGHDT and YYEEEE. The CDR3 nucleotides read TGTGCCAGCAGCTTGTCCCACACAGATACGCAGTATTTT. It encodes CASSLSHTDTQYF.

This clonotype has more than one count but fewer than ten. The chain combines TRBV30 with TRBJ2-7, with 8 bases that match TRBD1. Germline-derived CDR1 and CDR2 are GTSNPN and SVGIG (reference sequence). The V and J ends lost 2 bases and 3 bases, in that order; junction bases with no gene match: 9. There are 15 residues in the CDR3. The CDR3 loop reads CAWSRGTGEFYEQYF. DNA for the CDR3: TGTGCCTGGAGTCGGGGGACAGGAGAATTCTACGAGCAGTACTTC. The whole variable domain, remainder taken from reference TRBV30 and TRBJ2-7, is SQTIHQWPATLVQPVGSPLSLECTVEGTSNPNLYWYRQAAGRGLQLLFYSVGIGQISSEVPQNLSASRPQDRQFILSSKKLLLSDSGFYLCAWSRGTGEFYEQYFGPGTRLTVT.

There are a few counts of this clonotype. The V call is TRBV19, the J call TRBJ2-3; 12 bases match TRBD2. There are 16 residues in the CDR3. Per germline, CDR1 LNHDA and CDR2 SQIVND (reference sequence). The V and J ends lost 5 bases and 2 bases, in that order; junction bases with no gene match: 5. CDR3 nucleotide sequence: TGTGCCAGTAGTCAACTAGCGGGGGGTATCACAGATACGCAGTATTTT. Amino acids: CASSQLAGGITDTQYF. The full variable domain, rest sourced from reference TRBV19 and TRBJ2-3, is DGGITQSPKYLFRKEGQNVTLSCEQNLNHDAMYWYRQDPGQGLRLIYYSQIVNDFQKGDIAEGYSVSREKKESFPLTVTSAQKNPTAFYLCASSQLAGGITDTQYFGPGTRLTVL.

There are a few counts of this clonotype. This chain joins TRBV20-1 and TRBJ1-4; D might be TRBD1 (5 bases). The CDR3 length is 12 residues. Trimming shortened V by 7 bases and J by 5 bases, and 11 bases separated the two germline ends. Germline V gene data show CDR1 as DFQATT and CDR2 as SNEGSKA (reference sequence). The CDR3: CSVTGPNEKLFF. The CDR3 nucleotides read TGCAGTGTAACGGGGCCCAATGAAAAACTGTTTTTT.

This clonotype was detected ten times or more. This sequence joins TRBV2 and TRBJ1-5; TRBD1 is a possible D gene (5 bases). The CDR3 is 13 amino acids. Per the germline V gene, CDR1 is SNHLY and CDR2 is FYNNEI. Deletions cut 8 bases from V and 9 bases from J, with 17 bases between. The chain's CDR3 is CASWAGIVGPQHF. DNA for the CDR3: TGTGCCAGCTGGGCAGGGATAGTGGGGCCCCAGCATTTT.

The gene calls are TRBV28 and TRBJ2-6, with 10 bases that match TRBD2. J gave up 7 bases and V 5 bases, and 14 bases lay outside the gene matches. The V gene's germline CDR1 is MDHEN and CDR2 SYDVKM. CDR3 size: 18 residues. As DNA, the CDR3 is TGTGCCAGCAGTCCAAGTAGCGGGGGGCTATTTGGTGCCAACGTCCTGACTTTC. This sequence encodes CASSPSSGGLFGANVLTF.

This clonotype was seen repeatedly, ten times or more. The chain is built from TRBV11-1 and TRBJ2-7; D is perhaps TRBD2 (5 bases). CDR3 size: 14 residues. Trimming stripped 8 bases from V and 7 bases from J, with 21 bases between. Looked up from germline, CDR1 is SGHAT and CDR2 is FQDESV (reference sequence). Here the CDR3 reads CASGWGSSLREQYF. CDR3 bases: TGTGCCAGCGGCTGGGGATCTAGCCTTCGGGAGCAGTACTTC. The whole variable domain, filled in from reference TRBV11-1 and TRBJ2-7, reads EAEVAQSPRYKITEKSQAVAFWCDPISGHATLYWYRQILGQGPELLVQFQDESVVDDSQLPKDRFSAERLKGVDSTLKIQPAELGDSAMYLCASGWGSSLREQYFGPGTRLTVT.

Comment on this clonotype: It may be a read error: a sequence one base away is much more abundant. The chain uses TRBV27 and TRBJ2-7, with D possibly being TRBD1 or TRBD2 (5 bases each). With 1 base removed from V and 7 bases from J, the gap between germline ends came to 17 bases. CDR3 length: 15 amino acids. Looked up from germline, CDR1 is MNHEY and CDR2 is SMNVEV (reference sequence). The CDR3 loop is CASSLWGEDYNEQYF. The CDR3 DNA reads as TGTGCCAGCAGTTTATGGGGCGAAGACTACAATGAGCAGTACTTC.

This clonotype occurred a few times. The chain recombines TRBV12-5 with TRBJ1-1; 7 bases line up with TRBD1. Germline CDR1 is LGHNT and CDR2 is FRNRAP. The CDR3 has 13 residues. J gave up 4 bases and V 3 bases, and 2 bases lay outside the gene matches. CDR3 region: CASGLGGLTEAFF. DNA for the CDR3: TGTGCTAGTGGTTTAGGGGGCCTCACTGAAGCTTTCTTT.

This chain uses TRBV19 with TRBJ2-1, with D perhaps matching TRBD2 (5 bases). The CDR3 runs 14 residues. Germline assignment: CDR1 LNHDA and CDR2 SQIVND (reference sequence). The V and J ends lost 9 bases and 5 bases respectively, with 17 bases between them. CDR3 DNA: TGTGCCAGCCACAGCGGCTCTGGGGACAATGAGCAGTTCTTC. Its protein is CASHSGSGDNEQFF.

There are many counts of this clonotype. The V gene is TRBV3-1, the J gene TRBJ1-2, with unresolved D. The V gene lost 1 base and the J gene lost 2 bases, with 11 bases spanning the gap. The CDR3 sequence is 15 residues long. Germline-derived CDR1 and CDR2 are LGHDT and YNNKEL (reference sequence). DNA for the CDR3: TGTGCCAGCAGCCAAGTAGGTTACAGCAACTATGGCTACACCTTC. Translation gives CASSQVGYSNYGYTF.

This clonotype was detected ten times or more. The chain links TRBV10-3 to TRBJ1-1, with a weak D call TRBD1 (5 bases). This CDR3 has 15 amino acids. Germline CDR1 reads ENHRY; CDR2 reads SYGVKD. The V end was cut by 0 bases, the J end by 7 bases, with 15 bases between. The CDR3 DNA reads TGTGCCATCAGTGAGTCCCCGGGACGGAGAAGTGAAGCTTTCTTT. It is translated as CAISESPGRRSEAFF.

The chain carries TRBV20-1 and TRBJ1-1; 7 nucleotides align to TRBD1. Germline-derived CDR1 and CDR2 are DFQATT and SNEGSKA (reference sequence). The V segment lost 5 bases and the J segment 0 bases; nucleotides outside the gene matches: 12. The CDR3 spans 16 residues. In DNA, the CDR3 is TGCAGTGCTGGCGCAGGGGGGCCCGTTATGAACACTGAAGCTTTCTTT. Its translation is CSAGAGGPVMNTEAFF.